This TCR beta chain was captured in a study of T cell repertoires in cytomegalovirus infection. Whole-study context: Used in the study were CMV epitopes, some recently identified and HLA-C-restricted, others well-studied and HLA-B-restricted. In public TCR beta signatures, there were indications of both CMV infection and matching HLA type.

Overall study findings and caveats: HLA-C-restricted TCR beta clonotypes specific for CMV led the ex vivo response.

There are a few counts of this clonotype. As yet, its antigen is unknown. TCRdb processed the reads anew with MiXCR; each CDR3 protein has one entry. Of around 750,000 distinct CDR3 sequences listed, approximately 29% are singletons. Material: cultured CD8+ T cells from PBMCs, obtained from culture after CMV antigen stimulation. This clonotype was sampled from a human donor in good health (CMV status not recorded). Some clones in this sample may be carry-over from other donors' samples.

CDR3 nucleotides: TGTGCCAGCGGCCCCCTCTATGGCTACACCTTC. Its translation: CASGPLYGYTF. The chain couples TRBV27 to TRBJ1-2, with D uncertain. Trimming took 8 bases from V and 4 from J, leaving 8 bases between them. Per the germline V gene, CDR1 is MNHEY and CDR2 is SMNVEV (reference sequence). CDR3 length: 11 residues.